The text below deals with one T cell receptor beta chain. The authors reverse transcribed roughly 0.5 to 1 ug RNA with random hexamers. TCR beta CDR3 was amplified by immunoSEQ multiplex PCR. This amplification extended across 54 Vbeta and 13 Jbeta segments. TCRdb independently ran MiXCR on the immunoSEQ multiplex PCR reads; one entry per CDR3 protein. The table has fewer than 150,000 distinct CDR3 sequences, under 95% seen once. CDR1 is SEHNR and CDR2 is FQNEAQ in the germline V gene (reference sequence). The CDR3 consists of 12 residues. Deletions cut 9 bases from V and 0 bases from J, with 6 bases between. Treatment-naive patients with stable or active relapsing-remitting disease served as multiple sclerosis controls. This sample was included in a study of CD8 T cells in Susac syndrome.

The rearrangement joins TRBV7-9 to TRBJ2-4, with a tentative D call TRBD2 (6 bases). The sample taken for sequencing was CD8+ T cells from PBMCs. The TCR was taken from a human donor with multiple sclerosis. This chain's CDR3 is CASSGAKNIQYF. The CDR3 DNA sequence: TGTGCCAGTAGCGGAGCCAAAAACATTCAGTACTTC.